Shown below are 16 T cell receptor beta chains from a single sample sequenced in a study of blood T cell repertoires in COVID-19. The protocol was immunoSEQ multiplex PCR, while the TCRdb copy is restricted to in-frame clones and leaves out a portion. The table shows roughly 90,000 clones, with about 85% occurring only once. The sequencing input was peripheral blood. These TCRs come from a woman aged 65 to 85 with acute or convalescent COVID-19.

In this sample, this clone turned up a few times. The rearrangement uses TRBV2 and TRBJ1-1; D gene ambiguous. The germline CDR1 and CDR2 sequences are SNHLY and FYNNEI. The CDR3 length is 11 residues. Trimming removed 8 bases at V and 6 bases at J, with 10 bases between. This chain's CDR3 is CASLRFPEAFF. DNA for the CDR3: TGTGCCAGCCTACGCTTTCCTGAAGCTTTCTTT.

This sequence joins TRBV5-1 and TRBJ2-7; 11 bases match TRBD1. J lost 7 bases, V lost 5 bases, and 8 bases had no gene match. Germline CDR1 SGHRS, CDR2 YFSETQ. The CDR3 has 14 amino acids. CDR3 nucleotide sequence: TGCGCCAGCAGACCGGGACAGGGGGTCGGAGAGCAGTACTTC. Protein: CASRPGQGVGEQYF.

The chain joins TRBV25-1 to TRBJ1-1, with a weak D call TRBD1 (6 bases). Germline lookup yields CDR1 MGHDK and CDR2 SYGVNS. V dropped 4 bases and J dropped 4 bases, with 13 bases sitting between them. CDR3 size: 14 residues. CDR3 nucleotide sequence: TGTGCCAGCAGTGGTACAGGGATAGGCACTGAAGCTTTCTTT. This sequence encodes CASSGTGIGTEAFF.

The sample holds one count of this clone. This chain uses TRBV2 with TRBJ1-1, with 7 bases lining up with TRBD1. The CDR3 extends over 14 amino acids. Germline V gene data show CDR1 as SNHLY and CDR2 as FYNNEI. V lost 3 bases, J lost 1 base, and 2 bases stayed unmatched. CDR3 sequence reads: CASSDRTGNTEAFF. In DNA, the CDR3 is TGTGCCAGCAGTGATAGGACAGGGAACACTGAAGCTTTCTTT. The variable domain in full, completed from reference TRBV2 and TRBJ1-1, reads EPEVTQTPSHQVTQMGQEVILRCVPISNHLYFYWYRQILGQKVEFLVSFYNNEISEKSEIFDDQFSVERPDGSNFTLKIRSTKLEDSAMYFCASSDRTGNTEAFFGQGTRLTVV.

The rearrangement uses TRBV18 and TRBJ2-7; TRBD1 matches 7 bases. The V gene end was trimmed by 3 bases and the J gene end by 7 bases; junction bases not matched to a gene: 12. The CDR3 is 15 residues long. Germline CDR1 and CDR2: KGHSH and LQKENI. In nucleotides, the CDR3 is TGTGCCAGCTCACCGCCGGGACAGCCGTACGGTGAGCAGTACTTC. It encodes CASSPPGQPYGEQYF.

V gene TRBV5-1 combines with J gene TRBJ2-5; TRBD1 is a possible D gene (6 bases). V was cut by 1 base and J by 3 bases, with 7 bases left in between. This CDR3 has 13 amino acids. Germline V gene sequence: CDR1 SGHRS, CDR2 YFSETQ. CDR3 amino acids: CASSLPGEETQYF. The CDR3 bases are TGCGCCAGCAGCTTGCCAGGGGAAGAGACCCAGTACTTC.

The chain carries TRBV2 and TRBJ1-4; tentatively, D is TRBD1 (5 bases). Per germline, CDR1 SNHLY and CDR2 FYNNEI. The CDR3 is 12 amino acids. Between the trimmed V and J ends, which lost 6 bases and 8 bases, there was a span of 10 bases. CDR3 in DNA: TGTGCCAGCAGGGGGGAGGGCGAAAAACTGTTTTTT. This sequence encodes CASRGEGEKLFF.

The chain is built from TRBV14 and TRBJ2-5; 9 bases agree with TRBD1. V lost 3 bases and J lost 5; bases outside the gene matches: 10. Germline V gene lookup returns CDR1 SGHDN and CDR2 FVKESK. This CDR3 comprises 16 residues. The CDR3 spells CASSQVGTGIEETQYF. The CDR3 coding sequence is TGTGCCAGCAGCCAGGTCGGGACAGGGATAGAGGAGACCCAGTACTTC. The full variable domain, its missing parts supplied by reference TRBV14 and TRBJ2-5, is EAGVTQFPSHSVIEKGQTVTLRCDPISGHDNLYWYRRVMGKEIKFLLHFVKESKQDESGMPNNRFLAERTGGTYSTLKVQPAELEDSGVYFCASSQVGTGIEETQYFGPGTRLLVL.

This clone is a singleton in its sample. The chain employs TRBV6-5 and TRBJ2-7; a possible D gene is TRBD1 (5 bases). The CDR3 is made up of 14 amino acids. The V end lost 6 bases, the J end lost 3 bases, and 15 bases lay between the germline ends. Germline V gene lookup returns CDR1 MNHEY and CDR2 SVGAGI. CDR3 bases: TGTGCCAGCAGATCAGGGCCCTGGGACTACGAGCAGTACTTC. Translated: CASRSGPWDYEQYF.

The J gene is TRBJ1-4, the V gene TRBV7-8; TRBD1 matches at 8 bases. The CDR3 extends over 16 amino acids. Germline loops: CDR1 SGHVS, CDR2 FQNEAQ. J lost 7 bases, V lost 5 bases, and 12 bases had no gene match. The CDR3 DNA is TGTGCCAGCAGCCGCCTGGGGCAGGGGGCGGTTGAAAAACTGTTTTTT. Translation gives CASSRLGQGAVEKLFF.

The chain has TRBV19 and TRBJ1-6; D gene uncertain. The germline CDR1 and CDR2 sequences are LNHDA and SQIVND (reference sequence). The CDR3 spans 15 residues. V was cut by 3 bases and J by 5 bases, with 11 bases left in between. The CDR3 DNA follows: TGTGCCAGTAGTATTCAAGGGAGTGATAATTCACCCCTCCACTTT. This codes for CASSIQGSDNSPLHF.

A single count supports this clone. DNA for the CDR3: TGTGCCAGCAAGCGGCCCACTGAAGCTTTCTTT. Protein: CASKRPTEAFF. This chain connects TRBV28 to TRBJ1-1; D is undetermined. V was clipped by 7 bases and J by 4 bases, with 7 bases between them. The germline CDR1 and CDR2 sequences are MDHEN and SYDVKM. This CDR3 has 11 amino acids.

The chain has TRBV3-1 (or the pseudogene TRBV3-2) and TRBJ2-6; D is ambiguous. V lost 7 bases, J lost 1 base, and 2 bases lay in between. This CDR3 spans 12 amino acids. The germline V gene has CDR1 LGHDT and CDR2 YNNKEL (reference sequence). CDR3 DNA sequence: TGTGCCAGCACGTCTGGGGCCAACGTCCTGACTTTC. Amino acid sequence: CASTSGANVLTF.

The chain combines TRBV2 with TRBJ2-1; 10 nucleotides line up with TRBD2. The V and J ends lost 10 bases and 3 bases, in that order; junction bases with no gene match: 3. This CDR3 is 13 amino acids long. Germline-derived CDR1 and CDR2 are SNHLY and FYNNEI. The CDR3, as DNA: TGTGCCAACAGCGGGGGGGTCTACAATGAGCAGTTCTTC. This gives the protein CANSGGVYNEQFF. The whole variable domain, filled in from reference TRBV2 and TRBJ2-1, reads EPEVTQTPSHQVTQMGQEVILRCVPISNHLYFYWYRQILGQKVEFLVSFYNNEISEKSEIFDDQFSVERPDGSNFTLKIRSTKLEDSAMYFCANSGGVYNEQFFGPGTRLTVL.

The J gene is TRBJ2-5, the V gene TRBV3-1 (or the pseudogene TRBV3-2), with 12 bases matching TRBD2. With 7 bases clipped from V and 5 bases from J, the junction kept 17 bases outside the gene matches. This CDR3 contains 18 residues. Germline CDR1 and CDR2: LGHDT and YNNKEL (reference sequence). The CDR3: CASTGSRTSGEFAETQYF. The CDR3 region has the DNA TGTGCCAGCACCGGCTCGCGGACTAGCGGGGAATTCGCGGAGACCCAGTACTTC.

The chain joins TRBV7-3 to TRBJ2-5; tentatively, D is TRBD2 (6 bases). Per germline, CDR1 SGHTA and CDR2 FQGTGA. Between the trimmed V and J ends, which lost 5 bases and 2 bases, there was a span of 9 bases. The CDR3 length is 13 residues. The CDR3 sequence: CASSRTTQETQYF. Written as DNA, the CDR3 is TGTGCCAGCAGCCGGACTACACAAGAGACCCAGTACTTC.